This T cell receptor beta chain was observed in a study of blood T cell repertoires in COVID-19. Overall study: Some COVID-19 samples were acute and others convalescent; all came from the United States, Italy and Spain. PBMCs, B-cell-depleted T cells, or T cells were the source of the cDNA or gDNA that made up the material.

Authors' analysis steps: By means of reference gene primer amplification, nucleated cell counts were estimated. Generated by immunoSEQ multiplex PCR, the TCRdb table keeps only in-frame clones and is missing some. The V and J calls and clone size come from that table; D and trimming were worked out from the DNA. The repertoire holds a few hundred thousand clones, with about nine tenths as singletons. Recruitment covered about 25 US areas and drew participants whose ages spanned roughly 18 to 89 years. The CDR3 length is 16 residues. In germline, CDR1 is MGHRA, CDR2 YSYEKL. The V segment lost 4 bases and the J segment 3 bases; nucleotides outside the gene matches: 9.

The chain uses TRBV4-1 and TRBJ2-5; TRBD2 aligns across 9 bases. Sample: PBMCs or T cells enriched from blood (not recorded which). The TCR originated in a man between 18 and 29 years old with acute COVID-19. The chain's CDR3 is CASSPADLAGEETQYF. The CDR3 coding sequence is TGCGCCAGCAGCCCCGCTGATTTAGCGGGAGAAGAGACCCAGTACTTC.